This T cell receptor beta chain was identified in a study of CD8 T cells in ankylosing spondylitis. This clonotype appeared a few times. Trimming removed 3 bases at V and 4 bases at J, with 11 bases between. This CDR3 is 14 amino acids long. Germline CDR1 and CDR2: SGHAT and FQNNGV. TCRdb redid the calling of the 5' RACE reads with MiXCR, one entry per CDR3 protein. The sample has 180,000 or so distinct CDR3 sequences, about 9.9% seen once; the top ten hold 25% to 35%. Sequenced input: blood, either unsorted or a sorted T cell fraction (not recorded which). The sequence was collected from a male donor with ankylosing spondylitis or in good health (not recorded which). This chain joins TRBV11-2 and TRBJ2-3; D might be TRBD2 (5 bases). The CDR3 region is CASSFDFGADTQYF. The CDR3 coding sequence is TGTGCCAGCAGCTTTGACTTCGGGGCAGATACGCAGTATTTT.